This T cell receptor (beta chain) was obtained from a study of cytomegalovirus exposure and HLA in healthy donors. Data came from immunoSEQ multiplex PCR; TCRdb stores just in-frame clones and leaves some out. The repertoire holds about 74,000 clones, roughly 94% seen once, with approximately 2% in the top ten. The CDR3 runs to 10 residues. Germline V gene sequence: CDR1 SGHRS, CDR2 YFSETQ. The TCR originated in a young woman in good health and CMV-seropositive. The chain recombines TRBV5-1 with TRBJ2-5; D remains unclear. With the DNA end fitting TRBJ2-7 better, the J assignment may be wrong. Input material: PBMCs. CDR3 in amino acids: CASSFYEQYF. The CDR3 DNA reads TGCGCCAGCAGCTTCTACGAGCAGTACTTC.